This TCR beta chain derives from a study of preoperative IRX-2 immunotherapy in early breast cancer. As to treatment: preoperative locoregional IRX-2 cytokine immunotherapy. Samples came from a phase Ib trial of preoperative locoregional IRX-2 cytokine immunotherapy. Data came from immunoSEQ multiplex PCR; TCRdb stores just in-frame clones and leaves some out. Of roughly 29,000 clones listed, almost 90% were seen once; the top ten hold approximately 9%. In germline, CDR1 is MNHNS, CDR2 SASEGT. The CDR3 length is 14 residues. Trimming took 8 bases from V and 2 from J, leaving 13 bases between them. The source of this sequence is a human donor with breast cancer. This sample was obtained from a patient treated with IRX-2 immunotherapy. The chain carries TRBV6-1 and TRBJ1-5; unclear D gene. This CDR3 is CASHLGSGNQPQHF. CDR3 coding DNA: TGTGCCAGCCACTTAGGGTCCGGCAATCAGCCCCAGCATTTT.